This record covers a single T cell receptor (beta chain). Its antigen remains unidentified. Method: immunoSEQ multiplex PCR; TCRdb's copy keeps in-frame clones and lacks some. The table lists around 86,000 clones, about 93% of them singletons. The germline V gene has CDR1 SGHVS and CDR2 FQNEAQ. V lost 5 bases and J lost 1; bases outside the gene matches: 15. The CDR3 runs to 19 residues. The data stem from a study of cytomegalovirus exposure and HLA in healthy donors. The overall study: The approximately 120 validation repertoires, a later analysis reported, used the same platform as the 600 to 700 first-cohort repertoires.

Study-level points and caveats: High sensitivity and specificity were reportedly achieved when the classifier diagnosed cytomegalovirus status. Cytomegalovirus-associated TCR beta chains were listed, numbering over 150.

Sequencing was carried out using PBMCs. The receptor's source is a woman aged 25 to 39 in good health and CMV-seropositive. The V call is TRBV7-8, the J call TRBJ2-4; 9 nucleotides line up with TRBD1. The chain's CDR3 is CASSHPLMGQGAAKNIQYF. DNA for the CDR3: TGTGCCAGCAGCCACCCCCTGATGGGACAGGGAGCGGCCAAAAACATTCAGTACTTC.